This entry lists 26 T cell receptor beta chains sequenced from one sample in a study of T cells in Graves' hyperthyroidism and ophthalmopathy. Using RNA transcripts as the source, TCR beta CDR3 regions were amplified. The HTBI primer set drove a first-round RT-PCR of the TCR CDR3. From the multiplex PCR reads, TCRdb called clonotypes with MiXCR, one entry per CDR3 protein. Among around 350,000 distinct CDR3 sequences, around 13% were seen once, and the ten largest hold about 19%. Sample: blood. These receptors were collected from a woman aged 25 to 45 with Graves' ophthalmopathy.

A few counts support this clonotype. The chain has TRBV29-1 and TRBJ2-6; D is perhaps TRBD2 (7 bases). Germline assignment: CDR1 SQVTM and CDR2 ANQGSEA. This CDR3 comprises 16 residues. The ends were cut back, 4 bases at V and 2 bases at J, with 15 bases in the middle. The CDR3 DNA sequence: TGCAGCGTTGGAGGGGGGGGCATTACTGGGGCCAACGTCCTGACTTTC. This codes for CSVGGGGITGANVLTF.

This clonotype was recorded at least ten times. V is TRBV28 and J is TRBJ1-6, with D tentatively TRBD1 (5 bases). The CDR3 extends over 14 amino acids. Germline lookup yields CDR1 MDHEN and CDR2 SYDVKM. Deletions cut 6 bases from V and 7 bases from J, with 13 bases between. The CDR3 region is CASSNRFRNSPLHF. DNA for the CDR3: TGTGCCAGCAGCAACAGGTTCAGGAATTCACCCCTCCACTTT.

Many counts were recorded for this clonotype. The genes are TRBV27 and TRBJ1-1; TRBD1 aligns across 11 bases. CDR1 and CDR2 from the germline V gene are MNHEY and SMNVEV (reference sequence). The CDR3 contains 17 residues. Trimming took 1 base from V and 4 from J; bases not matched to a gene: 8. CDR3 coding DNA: TGTGCCAGCAGTTTATATCCCCCTGGGACAGGGGGCACTGAAGCTTTCTTT. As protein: CASSLYPPGTGGTEAFF.

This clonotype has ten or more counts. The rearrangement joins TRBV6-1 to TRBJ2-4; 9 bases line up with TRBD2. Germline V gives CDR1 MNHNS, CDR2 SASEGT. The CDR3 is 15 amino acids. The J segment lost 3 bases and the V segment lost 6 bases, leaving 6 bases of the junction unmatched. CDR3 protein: CASRGGGGDKNIQYF. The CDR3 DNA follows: TGTGCCAGCAGAGGGGGCGGGGGGGACAAAAACATTCAGTACTTC.

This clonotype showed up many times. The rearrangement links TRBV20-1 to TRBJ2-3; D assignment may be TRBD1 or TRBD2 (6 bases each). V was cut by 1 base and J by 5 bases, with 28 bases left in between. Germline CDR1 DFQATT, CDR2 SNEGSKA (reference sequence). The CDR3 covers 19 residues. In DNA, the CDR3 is TGCAGTGCTAGAGGAAGGGGTCGTGTGTGGGGGGCCGAACGAGATACGCAGTATTTT. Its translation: CSARGRGRVWGAERDTQYF.

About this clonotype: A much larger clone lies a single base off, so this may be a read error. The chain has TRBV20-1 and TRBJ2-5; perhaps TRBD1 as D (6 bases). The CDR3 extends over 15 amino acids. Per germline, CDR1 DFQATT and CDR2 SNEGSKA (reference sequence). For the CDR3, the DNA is TGCAGTGCTAGATCGCCGACAGGTAGCCAAGAGGCCCAGTACTTC. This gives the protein CSARSPTGSQEAQYF.

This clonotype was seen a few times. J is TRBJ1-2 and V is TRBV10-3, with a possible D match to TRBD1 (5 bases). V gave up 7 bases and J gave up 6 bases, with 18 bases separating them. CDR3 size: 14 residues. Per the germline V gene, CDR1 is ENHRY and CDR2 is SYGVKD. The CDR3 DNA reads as TGTGCCATCAATTGGGACGGTGGAAATGATGGCTACACCTTC. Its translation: CAINWDGGNDGYTF.

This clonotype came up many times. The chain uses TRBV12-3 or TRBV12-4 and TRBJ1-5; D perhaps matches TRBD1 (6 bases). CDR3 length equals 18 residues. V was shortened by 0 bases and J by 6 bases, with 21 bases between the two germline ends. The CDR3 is CASSLALRTTGNSQPQHF. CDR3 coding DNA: TGTGCCAGCAGTTTAGCTTTGAGGACCACAGGGAACAGTCAGCCCCAGCATTTT.

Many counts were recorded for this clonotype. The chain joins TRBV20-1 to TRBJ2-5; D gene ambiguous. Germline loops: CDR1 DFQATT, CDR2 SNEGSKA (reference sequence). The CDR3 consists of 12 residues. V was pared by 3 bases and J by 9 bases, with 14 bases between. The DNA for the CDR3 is TGCAGTGCTAGGGCGGACGTGCAGGCCCAGTACTTC. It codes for CSARADVQAQYF.

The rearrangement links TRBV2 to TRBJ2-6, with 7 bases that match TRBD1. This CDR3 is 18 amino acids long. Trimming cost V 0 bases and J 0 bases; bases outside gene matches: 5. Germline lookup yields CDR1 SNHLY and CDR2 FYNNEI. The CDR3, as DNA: TGTGCCAGCAGTGAAGCCCACAGGGGCTCCTCTGGGGCCAACGTCCTGACTTTC. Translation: CASSEAHRGSSGANVLTF.

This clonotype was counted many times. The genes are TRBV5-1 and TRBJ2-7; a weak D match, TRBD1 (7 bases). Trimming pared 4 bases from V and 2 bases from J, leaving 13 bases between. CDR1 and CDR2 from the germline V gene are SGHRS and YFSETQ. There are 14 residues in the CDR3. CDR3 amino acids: CASSGRDSTYEQYF. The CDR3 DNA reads TGCGCCAGCAGCGGGCGGGACAGCACCTACGAGCAGTACTTC.

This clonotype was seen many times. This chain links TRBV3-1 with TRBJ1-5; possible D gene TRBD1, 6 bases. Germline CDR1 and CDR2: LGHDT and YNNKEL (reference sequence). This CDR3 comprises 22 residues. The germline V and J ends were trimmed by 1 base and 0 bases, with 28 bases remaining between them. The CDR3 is CASSQGLSGAGAQRYSNQPQHF. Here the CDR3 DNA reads TGTGCCAGCAGCCAAGGTCTCTCGGGCGCGGGGGCACAGCGATATAGCAATCAGCCCCAGCATTTT.

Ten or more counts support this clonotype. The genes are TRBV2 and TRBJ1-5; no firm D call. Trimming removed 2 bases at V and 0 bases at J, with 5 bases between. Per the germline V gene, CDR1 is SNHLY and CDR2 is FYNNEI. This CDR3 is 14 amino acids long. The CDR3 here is CASSEFFSNQPQHF. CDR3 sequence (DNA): TGTGCCAGCAGTGAATTCTTTAGCAATCAGCCCCAGCATTTT.

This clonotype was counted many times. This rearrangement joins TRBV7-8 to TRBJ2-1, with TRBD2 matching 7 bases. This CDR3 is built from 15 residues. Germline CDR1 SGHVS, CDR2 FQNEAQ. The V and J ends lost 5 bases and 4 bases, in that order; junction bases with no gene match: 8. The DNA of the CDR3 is TGTGCCAGCAGCCAAGGACTAGAGGTTTACAATGAGCAGTTCTTC. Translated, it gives CASSQGLEVYNEQFF.

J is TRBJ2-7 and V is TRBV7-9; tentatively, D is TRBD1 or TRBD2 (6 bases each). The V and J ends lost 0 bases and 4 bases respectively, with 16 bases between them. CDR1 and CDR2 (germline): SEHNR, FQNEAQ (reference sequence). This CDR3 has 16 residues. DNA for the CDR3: TGTGCCAGCAGCTTAGCGGGGGGCTCAATACCTTACGAGCAGTACTTC. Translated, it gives CASSLAGGSIPYEQYF.

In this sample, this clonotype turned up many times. The CDR3 region has the DNA TGCGCCAGCAGCCACGTCCTTATAGGGGAGAATGGCTACACCTTC. Amino acid sequence: CASSHVLIGENGYTF. The chain has TRBV4-1 and TRBJ1-2, with D possibly being TRBD1 (5 bases). Trimming shortened V by 3 bases and J by 6 bases, and 17 bases separated the two germline ends. Germline V gene sequence: CDR1 MGHRA, CDR2 YSYEKL. This CDR3 has 15 amino acids.

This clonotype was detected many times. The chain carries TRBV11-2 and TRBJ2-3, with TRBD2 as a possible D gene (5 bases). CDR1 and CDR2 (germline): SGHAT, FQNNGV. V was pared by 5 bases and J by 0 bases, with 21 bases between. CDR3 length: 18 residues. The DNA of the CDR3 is TGTGCCAGCAGCGCTGGAGGTGGGCGGGTCCGCAGCACAGATACGCAGTATTTT. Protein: CASSAGGGRVRSTDTQYF.

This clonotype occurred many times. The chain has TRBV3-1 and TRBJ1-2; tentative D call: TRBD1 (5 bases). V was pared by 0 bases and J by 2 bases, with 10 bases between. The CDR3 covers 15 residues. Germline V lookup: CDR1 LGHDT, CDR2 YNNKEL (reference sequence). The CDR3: CASSQEPGRNYGYTF. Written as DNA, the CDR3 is TGTGCCAGCAGCCAAGAGCCGGGACGGAACTATGGCTACACCTTC.

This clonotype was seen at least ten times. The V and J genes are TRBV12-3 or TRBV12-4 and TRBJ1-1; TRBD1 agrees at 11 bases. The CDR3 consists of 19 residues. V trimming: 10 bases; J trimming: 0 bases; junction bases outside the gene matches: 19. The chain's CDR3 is CAIDHPKGGQGVMNTEAFF. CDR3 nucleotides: TGTGCCATCGACCACCCCAAGGGGGGACAGGGGGTAATGAACACTGAAGCTTTCTTT.

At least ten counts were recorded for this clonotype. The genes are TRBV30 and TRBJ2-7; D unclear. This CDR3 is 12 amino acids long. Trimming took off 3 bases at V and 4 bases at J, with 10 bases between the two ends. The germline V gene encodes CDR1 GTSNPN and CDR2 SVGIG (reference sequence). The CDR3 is CAWSEVGYEQYF. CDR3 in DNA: TGTGCCTGGAGCGAGGTGGGTTACGAGCAGTACTTC.

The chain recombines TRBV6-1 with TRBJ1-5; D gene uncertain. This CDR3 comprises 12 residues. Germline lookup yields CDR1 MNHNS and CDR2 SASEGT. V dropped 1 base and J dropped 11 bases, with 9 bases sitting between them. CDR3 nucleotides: TGTGCCAGCAGTGAAGTGGGGAGAGCCCAGCATTTT. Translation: CASSEVGRAQHF.

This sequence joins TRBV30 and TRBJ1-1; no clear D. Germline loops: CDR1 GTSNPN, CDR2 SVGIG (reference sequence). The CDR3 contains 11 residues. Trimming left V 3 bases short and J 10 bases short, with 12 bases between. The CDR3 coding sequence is TGTGCCTGGAGGCTACAGTTAGGAGCTTTCTTT. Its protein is CAWRLQLGAFF.

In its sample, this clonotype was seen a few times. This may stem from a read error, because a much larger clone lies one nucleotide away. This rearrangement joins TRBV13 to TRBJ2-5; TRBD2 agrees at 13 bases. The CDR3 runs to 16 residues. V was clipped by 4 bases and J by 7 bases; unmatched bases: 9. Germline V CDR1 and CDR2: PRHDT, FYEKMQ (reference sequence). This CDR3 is CASSYQGLAGEGTQYF. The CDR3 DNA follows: TGTGCCAGCAGCTATCAAGGACTAGCGGGGGAAGGGACCCAGTACTTC. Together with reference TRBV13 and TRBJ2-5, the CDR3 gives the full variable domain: AAGVIQSPRHLIKEKRETATLKCYPIPRHDTVYWYQQGPGQDPQFLISFYEKMQSDKGSIPDRFSAQQFSDYHSELNMSSLELGDSALYFCASSYQGLAGEGTQYFGPGTRLLVL.

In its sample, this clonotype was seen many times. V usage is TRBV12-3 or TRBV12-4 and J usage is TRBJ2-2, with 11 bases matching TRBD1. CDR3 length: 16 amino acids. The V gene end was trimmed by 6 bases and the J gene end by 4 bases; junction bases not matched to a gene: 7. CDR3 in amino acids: CASRPGQGALTGELFF. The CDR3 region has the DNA TGTGCCAGCAGACCCGGACAGGGGGCGCTCACCGGGGAGCTGTTTTTT.

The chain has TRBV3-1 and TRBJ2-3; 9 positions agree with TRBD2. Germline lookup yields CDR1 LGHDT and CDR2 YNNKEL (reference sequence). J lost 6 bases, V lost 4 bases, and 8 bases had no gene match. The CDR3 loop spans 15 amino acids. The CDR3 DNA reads TGTGCCAGCAGCCGATCGGGACTAGCTGGGGATACGCAGTATTTT. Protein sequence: CASSRSGLAGDTQYF.

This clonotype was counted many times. For the CDR3, the DNA is TGTGCCAGCAGCCAGGGTACCGGGGCCAACGTCCTGACTTTC. Translating it yields CASSQGTGANVLTF. This chain uses TRBV3-1 with TRBJ2-6; no reliable D call. The germline V gene has CDR1 LGHDT and CDR2 YNNKEL (reference sequence). CDR3 length equals 14 residues. The V and J ends lost 3 bases and 4 bases respectively, with 7 bases between them.